This T cell receptor (beta chain) was sequenced during a study of regulatory T cells in long-lasting Graves disease. CDR1 and CDR2 (germline): LGHDT, YNNKEL (reference sequence). CDR3 length equals 16 residues. Investigators prepared the TCR beta libraries by applying iRepertoire HTBI primers and Arm-PCR of CDR3 regions. Per the original methods: In the combined samples, 62 TRBV and 14 to 15 TRBJ segments were identified. TCRdb re-called the multiplex PCR reads through MiXCR, storing one row per CDR3 protein. The V and J calls were determined by TCRdb, not by the authors. In the table there are about 430,000 distinct CDR3 sequences, 15% of which are singletons. The table lists this clonotype with many counts. No antigen is known for it. The junction departs from germline at one end; a sequencing error may be responsible. Regarding the study as a whole: With approximately 2,500 shared public clonotypes, persistent patients exceeded new patients, who shared over 950.

The time point here: newly diagnosed GD, antithyroid drugs for less than 3 months. Following extraction of RNA from PBMCs, that RNA was used to make the TCR library. Separately, the same data were catalogued under a study of T cells in Graves' hyperthyroidism and ophthalmopathy. From that paper: Not enrolled were patients with uncontrolled infection, other autoimmune disease, pregnancy or lactation.

Here the sequenced sample was peripheral blood mononuclear cells (PBMCs), taken at new diagnosis, from a patient treated with antithyroid drugs. The origin of this receptor is a woman in her thirties or forties with Graves disease. This chain connects TRBV3-1 to TRBJ2-1; D might be TRBD1 or TRBD2, each matching 6 bases. The CDR3 DNA sequence: TGTGCCTGCAGCCTTGGGGGGCGTTTCTCCTACAATGAGCAGTTCTTC. Encoded protein: CACSLGGRFSYNEQFF.